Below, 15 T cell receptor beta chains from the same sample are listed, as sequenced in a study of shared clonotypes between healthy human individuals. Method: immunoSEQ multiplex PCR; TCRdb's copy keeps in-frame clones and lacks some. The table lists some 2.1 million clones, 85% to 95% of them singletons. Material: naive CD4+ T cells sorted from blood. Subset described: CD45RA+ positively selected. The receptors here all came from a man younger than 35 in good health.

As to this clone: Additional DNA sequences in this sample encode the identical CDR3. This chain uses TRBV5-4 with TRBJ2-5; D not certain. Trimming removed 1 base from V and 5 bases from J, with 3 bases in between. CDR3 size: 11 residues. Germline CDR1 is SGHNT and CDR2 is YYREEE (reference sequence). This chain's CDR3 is CASSLQETQYF. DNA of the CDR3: TGTGCCAGCAGCTTGCAGGAGACCCAGTACTTC.

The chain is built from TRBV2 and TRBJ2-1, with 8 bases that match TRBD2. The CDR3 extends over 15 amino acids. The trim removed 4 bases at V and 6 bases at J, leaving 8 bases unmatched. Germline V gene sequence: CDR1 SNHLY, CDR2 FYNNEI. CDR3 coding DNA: TGTGCCAGCAGTGTAGGGTCGGGAGGGCCCAATGAGCAGTTCTTC. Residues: CASSVGSGGPNEQFF.

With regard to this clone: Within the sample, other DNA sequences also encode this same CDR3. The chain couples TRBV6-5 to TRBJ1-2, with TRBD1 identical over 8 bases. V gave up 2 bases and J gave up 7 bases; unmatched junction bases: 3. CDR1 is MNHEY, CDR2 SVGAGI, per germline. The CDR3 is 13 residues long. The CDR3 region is CASSYGTGAGYTF. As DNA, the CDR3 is TGTGCCAGCAGTTACGGGACAGGAGCTGGCTACACCTTC.

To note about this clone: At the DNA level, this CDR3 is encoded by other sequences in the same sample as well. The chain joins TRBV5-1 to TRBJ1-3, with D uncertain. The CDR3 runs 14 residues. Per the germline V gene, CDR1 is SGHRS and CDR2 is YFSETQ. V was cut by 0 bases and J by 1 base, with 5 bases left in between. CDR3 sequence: CASSLEGSGNTIYF. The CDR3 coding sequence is TGCGCCAGCAGCTTGGAGGGTTCTGGAAACACCATATATTTT. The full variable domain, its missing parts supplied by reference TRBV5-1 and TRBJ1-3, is KAGVTQTPRYLIKTRGQQVTLSCSPISGHRSVSWYQQTPGQGLQFLFEYFSETQRNKGNFPGRFSGRQFSNSRSEMNVSTLELGDSALYLCASSLEGSGNTIYFGEGSWLTVV.

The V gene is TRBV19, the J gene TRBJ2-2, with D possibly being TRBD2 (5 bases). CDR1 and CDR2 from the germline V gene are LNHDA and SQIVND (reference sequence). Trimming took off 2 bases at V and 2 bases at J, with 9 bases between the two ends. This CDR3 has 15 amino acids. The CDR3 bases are TGTGCCAGTAGTATAAGCGGAGCTAACACCGGGGAGCTGTTTTTT. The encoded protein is CASSISGANTGELFF.

As DNA, the CDR3 is TGTGCCAGCAGTTACCGACAGGAGGGCTATGGCTACACCTTC. Protein: CASSYRQEGYGYTF. V gene TRBV6-6 combines with J gene TRBJ1-2, with D perhaps matching TRBD1 (6 bases). The germline V gene encodes CDR1 MNHNY and CDR2 SVGAGI (reference sequence). V was pared by 2 bases and J by 4 bases, with 11 bases between. CDR3 length equals 14 residues.

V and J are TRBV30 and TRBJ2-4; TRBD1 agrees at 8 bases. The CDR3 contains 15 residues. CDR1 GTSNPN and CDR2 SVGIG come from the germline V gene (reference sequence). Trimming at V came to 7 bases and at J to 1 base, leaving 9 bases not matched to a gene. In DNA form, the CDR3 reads TGTGCCTCAACAGGGGGGATTCCGGCCAAAAACATTCAGTACTTC. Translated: CASTGGIPAKNIQYF.

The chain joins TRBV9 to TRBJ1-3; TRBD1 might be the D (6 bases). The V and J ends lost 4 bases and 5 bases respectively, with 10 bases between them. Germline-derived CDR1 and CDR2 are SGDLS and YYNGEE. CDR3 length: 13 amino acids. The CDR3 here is CASSPGQRNTIYF. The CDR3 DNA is TGTGCCAGCAGCCCAGGACAGCGAAACACCATATATTTT.

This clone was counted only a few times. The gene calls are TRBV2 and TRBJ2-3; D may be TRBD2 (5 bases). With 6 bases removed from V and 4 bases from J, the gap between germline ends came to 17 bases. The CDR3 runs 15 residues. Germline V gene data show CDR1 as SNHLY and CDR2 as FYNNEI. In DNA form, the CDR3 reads TGTGCCAGCAGCGCTACCTGGTCTAGCCCAGATACGCAGTATTTT. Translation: CASSATWSSPDTQYF.

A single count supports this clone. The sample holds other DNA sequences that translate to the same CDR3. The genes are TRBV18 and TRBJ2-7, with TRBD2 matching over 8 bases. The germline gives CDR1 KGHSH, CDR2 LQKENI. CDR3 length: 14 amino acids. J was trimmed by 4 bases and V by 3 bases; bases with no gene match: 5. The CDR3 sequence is CASSPPSGSYEQYF. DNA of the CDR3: TGTGCCAGCTCACCCCCTAGCGGGTCTTACGAGCAGTACTTC.

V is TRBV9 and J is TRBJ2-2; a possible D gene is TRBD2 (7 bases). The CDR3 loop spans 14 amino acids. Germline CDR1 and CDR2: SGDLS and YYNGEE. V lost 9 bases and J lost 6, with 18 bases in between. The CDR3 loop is CATSYGGPAGELFF. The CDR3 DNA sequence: TGTGCCACCTCCTACGGGGGGCCCGCCGGGGAGCTGTTTTTT.

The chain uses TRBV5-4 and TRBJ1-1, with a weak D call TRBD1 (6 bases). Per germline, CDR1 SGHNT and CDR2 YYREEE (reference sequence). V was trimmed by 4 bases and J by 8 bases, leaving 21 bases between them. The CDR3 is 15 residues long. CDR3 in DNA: TGTGCCAGCAGCCCCACAGGGAACCGGTCCGCCGAAGCTTTCTTT. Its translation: CASSPTGNRSAEAFF.

The CDR3: CASSLGRKTGNGYTF. CDR3 sequence (DNA): TGTGCCAGCAGCTTAGGGCGCAAGACAGGGAACGGCTACACCTTC. V and J are TRBV7-2 and TRBJ1-2; 7 bases map to TRBD1. Germline CDR1 is SGHTA and CDR2 is FQGNSA. The CDR3 consists of 15 residues. Unmatched junction bases numbered 10, after V lost 1 base and J lost 8 bases.

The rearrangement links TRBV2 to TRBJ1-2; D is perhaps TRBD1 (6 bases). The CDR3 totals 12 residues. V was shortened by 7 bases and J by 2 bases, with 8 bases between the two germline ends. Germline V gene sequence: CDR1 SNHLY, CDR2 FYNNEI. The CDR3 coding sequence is TGTGCCAGCACAGACAGGAACTATGGCTACACCTTC. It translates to CASTDRNYGYTF.

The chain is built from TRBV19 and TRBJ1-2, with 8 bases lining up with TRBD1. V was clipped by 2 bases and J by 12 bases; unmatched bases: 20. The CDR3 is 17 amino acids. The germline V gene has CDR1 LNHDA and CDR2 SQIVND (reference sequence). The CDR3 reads CASSISGTGYPSGIDTF. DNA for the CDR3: TGTGCCAGTAGTATAAGTGGGACAGGTTACCCCTCTGGAATCGACACCTTC.